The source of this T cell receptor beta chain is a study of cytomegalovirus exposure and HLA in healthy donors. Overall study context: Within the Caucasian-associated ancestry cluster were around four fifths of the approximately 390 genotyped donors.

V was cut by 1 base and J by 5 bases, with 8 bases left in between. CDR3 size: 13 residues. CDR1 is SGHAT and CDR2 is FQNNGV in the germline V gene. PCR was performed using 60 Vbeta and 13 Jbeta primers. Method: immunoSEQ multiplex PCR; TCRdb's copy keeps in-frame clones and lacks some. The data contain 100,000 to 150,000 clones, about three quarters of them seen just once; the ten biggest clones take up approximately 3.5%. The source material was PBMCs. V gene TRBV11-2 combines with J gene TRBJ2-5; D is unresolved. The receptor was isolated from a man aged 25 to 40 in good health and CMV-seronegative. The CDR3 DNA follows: TGTGCCAGCAGCTTAGTTCGGGTGGAGACCCAGTACTTC. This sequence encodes CASSLVRVETQYF.